The 12 T cell receptor beta chains reported below all come from one sample, sequenced in a study of human T cells and chemical hapten exposure (dated by TCRdb to the early 2020s). The time point label of this sample denotes: patch test 1, 2 weeks after DPC sensitization. This specimen's treatment or condition label, interpreted: therapeutic diphenylcyclopropenone sensitization with weekly scalp DPC. Receptor libraries were prepared by RACE. Sequenced on a NextSeq 500. The raw public reads went through TCRdb reprocessing: fastp at Q25, MiXCR clone calling, in-frame beta chains kept. Every CDR3 protein is listed once, alongside the most common genes and DNA of its rows. This sample holds about 360,000 distinct CDR3 sequences; approximately 6.9% were observed only once. The ten largest account for roughly 7.9% of the sample. The specimen was whole blood, collected in connection with sensitization to the hapten diphenylcyclopropenone (DPC). The receptor source for this set is a woman younger than 30 with alopecia areata. Some clones in this sample may be carry-over from other donors' samples.

This clonotype was observed a few times. The chain links TRBV7-9 to TRBJ2-3; the D is unclear. This CDR3 has 15 residues. The germline V gene has CDR1 SEHNR and CDR2 FQNEAQ (reference sequence). V lost 5 bases and J 1 base, leaving 13 bases between the germline ends. The CDR3 sequence is CASSPLKSGTDTQYF. The CDR3 DNA is TGTGCCAGCAGCCCCCTGAAATCTGGCACAGATACGCAGTATTTT.

Here the CDR3 DNA reads TGTGCCTCCTCCCAGGTGGCGGGGGAGGGCGAGCAGTTCTTC. Amino acid sequence: CASSQVAGEGEQFF. The V call is TRBV6-2 or TRBV6-3, the J call TRBJ2-1; 7 nucleotides agree with TRBD2. Trimming at V came to 11 bases and at J to 10 bases, leaving 17 bases not matched to a gene. The CDR3 has 14 residues. Germline CDR1 reads MNHEY; CDR2 reads SVGEGT.

The chain has TRBV20-1 and TRBJ2-1; maybe TRBD1 (6 bases). CDR1 DFQATT and CDR2 SNEGSKA come from the germline V gene (reference sequence). V was clipped by 3 bases and J by 5 bases, with 17 bases between them. The length of the CDR3 is 15 residues. CDR3 in amino acids: CSASDTGTPDNEQFF. Written as DNA, the CDR3 is TGCAGTGCTAGTGACACCGGGACACCTGACAATGAGCAGTTCTTC.

This chain joins TRBV6-6 and TRBJ1-1; weak D call: TRBD1 (5 bases). The CDR3 contains 15 residues. CDR1 MNHNY and CDR2 SVGAGI come from the germline V gene (reference sequence). With 2 bases removed from V and 3 bases from J, the gap between germline ends came to 13 bases. The CDR3 bases are TGTGCCAGCAGTTACAACGGGGCAGTGGACACTGAAGCTTTCTTT. The encoded protein is CASSYNGAVDTEAFF.

This clonotype was observed a few times. CDR3 coding DNA: TGTGCCAGCAGCTTAAGATTATCAGGGAACTATGGCTACACCTTC. This encodes CASSLRLSGNYGYTF. The chain is built from TRBV7-9 and TRBJ1-2; perhaps TRBD1 as D (5 bases). From germline, CDR1 is SEHNR and CDR2 FQNEAQ (reference sequence). V lost 2 bases, J lost 2 bases, and 12 bases lay in between. There are 15 residues in the CDR3.

This clonotype was recorded a few times. The chain carries TRBV9 and TRBJ2-1, with 9 bases aligning to TRBD1. CDR3 length equals 15 residues. The germline CDR1 and CDR2 sequences are SGDLS and YYNGEE. V shed 1 base and J 13 bases; nucleotides not matched to a gene: 12. CDR3 in amino acids: CASSVRTGDVGRQFF. In nucleotides, the CDR3 is TGTGCCAGCAGCGTACGGACAGGGGACGTTGGGAGACAGTTCTTC.

For this clonotype: A much larger clone lies a single base off, so this may be a read error. The chain combines TRBV5-6 with TRBJ1-5, with D possibly being TRBD1 (6 bases). Germline values: CDR1 SGHDT, CDR2 YYEEEE. This CDR3 comprises 13 residues. V lost 4 bases to trimming and J lost 4 bases, with 9 bases between them. The CDR3 nucleotides read TGTGCCAGCAGCCCAGGGGTGAATCAGCCCCAGCATTTT. It encodes CASSPGVNQPQHF.

This chain connects TRBV4-1 to TRBJ1-2; D not resolved. Germline V gene sequence: CDR1 MGHRA, CDR2 YSYEKL. The ends were cut back, 5 bases at V and 10 bases at J, with 23 bases in the middle. CDR3 length equals 15 residues. CDR3 residues: CASSTPLTSNPDYTF. CDR3 sequence (DNA): TGCGCCAGCAGCACTCCTTTAACCTCAAACCCGGACTACACCTTC.

Concerning this clonotype: A much larger clone lies a single base off, so this may be a read error. The chain recombines TRBV20-1 with TRBJ2-2; D gene ambiguous. This CDR3 region has 15 residues. Germline V CDR1 and CDR2: DFQATT, SNEGSKA (reference sequence). Trimming removed 1 base at V and 2 bases at J, with 11 bases between. Written as DNA, the CDR3 is TGCAGTGCTAGAGCGTCTTCTTCAAACACCGGGGAGCTGTTTTTT. Translation gives CSARASSSNTGELFF.

The V and J genes are TRBV12-3 or TRBV12-4 and TRBJ1-2; D might be TRBD1 (6 bases). Trimming left V 6 bases short and J 3 bases short, with 14 bases between. CDR3 length: 14 residues. The CDR3 nucleotides read TGTGCCAGCAGCCCCGGGAGGGGGGACTATGGCTACACCTTC. It translates to CASSPGRGDYGYTF.

The V and J genes are TRBV5-4 and TRBJ2-7; TRBD1 matches at 8 bases. The V gene's germline CDR1 is SGHNT and CDR2 YYREEE (reference sequence). Unmatched junction bases numbered 6, after V lost 4 bases and J lost 3 bases. CDR3 length: 14 residues. Written as DNA, the CDR3 is TGTGCCAGCAGCCTGGACAGGGTGGACTACGAGCAGTACTTC. It specifies CASSLDRVDYEQYF.

This clonotype was picked up many times. This chain's CDR3 is CASSLRRGQGEQFF. The CDR3 nucleotides read TGTGCCAGCAGCCTCCGAAGGGGTCAGGGTGAGCAGTTCTTC. V is TRBV7-2 and J is TRBJ2-1, with D perhaps TRBD1 (5 bases). Germline V gene sequence: CDR1 SGHTA, CDR2 FQGNSA. The CDR3 spans 14 residues. Trimming took off 5 bases at V and 9 bases at J, with 17 bases between the two ends.